This TCR beta chain was obtained from a study of blood T cell repertoires in COVID-19. As for the study in general: COVID-19 samples from acute and convalescent phases originated in the United States, Italy and Spain. T cells, B-cell-depleted T cells, or PBMCs provided the cDNA or gDNA that served as material.

The germline V and J ends were trimmed by 3 bases and 4 bases, with 14 bases remaining between them. This CDR3 contains 15 residues. Germline V gene sequence: CDR1 LNHDA, CDR2 SQIVND (reference sequence). Original processing methods: For nucleated cells, counts were estimated from reference gene primer amplification. This table comes from immunoSEQ multiplex PCR, and its TCRdb copy is limited to in-frame clones, with some not included. D and trimming come from the DNA, and the V and J calls and clone size come from that table. This sample carries some 45,000 clones, 86% of them seen once, and the ten largest clones take 9.2%.

The sequence was obtained from a human donor in a cohort sampled during active COVID-19. The rearrangement joins TRBV19 to TRBJ2-3; D might be TRBD1 (5 bases). The material sequenced was peripheral blood. The CDR3 here is CASSIPQGSPDTQYF. CDR3 sequence (DNA): TGTGCCAGTAGTATCCCTCAGGGTTCCCCAGATACGCAGTATTTT.